The rows below give T cell receptor beta chains drawn from one sample of a study of cytomegalovirus exposure and HLA in healthy donors. Data came from immunoSEQ multiplex PCR; TCRdb stores just in-frame clones and leaves some out. The data hold roughly 170,000 clones, with 65% to 75% observed a single time. Sequencing was carried out using PBMCs. The receptors were gathered from a girl between 5 and 17 years old in good health and CMV-seronegative. Each CDR3 is given with its conserved first and last residue. The D gene is left open where the match is weak. Clone sizes are given selectively: once, few, many, or a class where the clone is expanded.

J	size	D	V	DNA	CDR3
TRBJ2-6	-	-	TRBV13	TGTGCCAGCAAGTCGGGGTCTGGGGCCAACGTCCTGACTTTC	CASKSGSGANVLTF
TRBJ2-3	-	TRBD2	TRBV6-1	TGTGCCAGCAGTGAAAGCCGACTAGCGGGGGAGCTGGATACGCAGTATTTT	CASSESRLAGELDTQYF
TRBJ1-4	few	TRBD1	TRBV7-9	TGTGCCAGCAGCTCCCCCCCAATGCAGGGGGCGCTGGGTAATGAAAAACTGTTTTTT	CASSSPPMQGALGNEKLFF
TRBJ1-5	once	-	TRBV9	TGTGCCAGCTCCCCAGGGATGGGCCAGCCCCAGCATTTT	CASSPGMGQPQHF
TRBJ2-7	-	TRBD1	TRBV12-5	TGTGCTAGTGGTTTCTTTGTCCCGGGACAGGGGCACCACGAGCAGTACTTC	CASGFFVPGQGHHEQYF
TRBJ2-1	-	-	TRBV14	TGTGCCAGCAGCCTCGGTAGAGGCAATGAGCAGTTCTTC	CASSLGRGNEQFF
TRBJ1-1	-	TRBD1	TRBV19	TGTGCCAGTAGTACACAGGGGTGGACTGAAGCTTTCTTT	CASSTQGWTEAFF
TRBJ1-2	few	-	TRBV18	TGTGCCAGCTCACGGGCAGGGGCAACCTATGGCTACACCTTC	CASSRAGATYGYTF
TRBJ1-1	few	-	TRBV4-1	TGCGCCAGCAGCCAAGATCGGGGGGACCCTGAAGCTTTCTTT	CASSQDRGDPEAFF
TRBJ2-7	-	-	TRBV7-9	TGTGCCAGCAGCCCTACACAGGGTCCATACTCCTACGAGCAGTACTTC	CASSPTQGPYSYEQYF
TRBJ2-1	-	-	TRBV7-9	TGTGCCAGCAGCCCCCGGGCAGGGGACTACAATGAGCAGTTCTTC	CASSPRAGDYNEQFF
TRBJ2-7	-	TRBD1	TRBV5-6	TGTGCCAGCACCCAAAGACAGGGGACCTACGAGCAGTACTTC	CASTQRQGTYEQYF
TRBJ2-3	once	TRBD2	TRBV5-1	TGCGCCAGCAGCTCCTCGACTAGCGGGGGGTACACAGATACGCAGTATTTT	CASSSSTSGGYTDTQYF
TRBJ1-2	-	TRBD1	TRBV9	TGTGCCAGCAGCCCCTGGACAGGGACCTCTTATGGCTACACCTTC	CASSPWTGTSYGYTF
TRBJ1-1	once	-	TRBV18	TGTGCCAGCTCACCACTTGGAGGGGTTGGGACTGAAGCTTTCTTT	CASSPLGGVGTEAFF
TRBJ1-3	-	-	TRBV27	TGTGCCAGCAGTTTAAACAGGGTCTCTGGAAACACCATATATTTT	CASSLNRVSGNTIYF
TRBJ1-1	-	TRBD1	TRBV6-5	TGTGCCAGCAGTTACTCGACAGGGTTGAACACTGAAGCTTTCTTT	CASSYSTGLNTEAFF
TRBJ1-4	-	TRBD1	TRBV4-1	TGCGCCAGCAGCCAAGTTTCAGGGGGTCTAAATGAAAAACTGTTTTTT	CASSQVSGGLNEKLFF